This T cell receptor (beta chain) was retrieved from a study of blood T cell repertoires in COVID-19 (dated by TCRdb to about 2020). Study-level background: Samples covering the acute and convalescent phases of COVID-19 were provided by collaborators in the United States, Italy and Spain. Where available, HLA class I and class II types were obtained from metadata supplied by the sample provider rather than from assay-based typing. The prospective study material was composed of cDNA or gDNA derived from T cells, B-cell-depleted T cells, or PBMCs. The dataset comprised deeply sampled blood TCRbeta repertoires from subjects exposed to, actively infected with, or recovered from COVID-19. A de-identified subject ID, COVID-19 status, age in years and sex were almost always included in the sample metadata. The repertoires were made available in a free public database intended to serve as a resource for research on the immune response to SARS-CoV-2. Samples came from the ongoing ImmuneRACE study (first 160 participants) plus 1,254 subjects from 6 global collaborators.

In the case of this clone: Its antigen is not yet known. No base-level quality is on record; no much larger clone is a single base apart.

Enrolling through a virtual design, the prospective study's participants ranged in age from roughly 18 to 90 years and lived across some 22 United States geographic areas. In the prospective study, cohorts were assigned on the basis of participant-reported clinical history obtained from a screening survey and a study questionnaire. Recovered participants in ImmuneRACE Cohort 3 were defined by two consecutive negative NP/OP PCR tests, clearance by a healthcare professional, or resolution of symptoms. In the prospective study, mobile phlebotomists collected whole blood, serum and a nasopharyngeal or oropharyngeal swab from each participant. Over a 2-month period, participants in the prospective study had the option of providing additional blood draws and questionnaires. Before DNA extraction, prospective study blood samples were shipped either frozen or at room temperature. TCRbeta CDR3 regions were amplified from genomic DNA using the immunoSEQ Assay, a bias-controlled multiplex PCR. Per the authors' processing: The number of nucleated cells in each sample was estimated from the amplification of reference gene primers within the assay. To quantify the absolute abundance of each unique TCRbeta CDR3 rearrangement, sequence reads were collapsed and filtered. For each sample, productive Simpson clonality was calculated as the square root of Simpson's diversity index over productive rearrangements. TCRdb holds this immuneACCESS table with in-frame rearrangements only. Some clones are missing; in checked studies, unresolved V genes explain under half, and the rest has no known cause. V and J calls and clone size are copied from that table; D and trimming were computed from the DNA. The sample table holds approximately 280,000 clones, of which 85% were seen once. The ten largest clones add up to roughly 2.7% of the sample.

The junction carries 8 bases between V and J, which are trimmed by 4 bases and 7 bases respectively. In the germline V gene, CDR1 corresponds to SGHDT and CDR2 to YYEEEE. Spanning cysteine to phenylalanine, the CDR3 consists of 12 amino acids. The only DNA kept is the CDR3, 36 bases in frame from the first base. Paper-wide results and their limitations: Clinical and demographic metadata were provided uncurated, with the amount varying by source and participant.

The sequencing sample was made of PBMCs or T cells enriched from blood (not recorded which). This clonotype originated in a woman aged 45-65 years who had recovered from COVID-19. The V gene is TRBV5-6 and the J gene is TRBJ2-2; no D segment can be confidently identified. At the DNA level, the sequence is TGTGCCAGCAGCCTTCCTGTCGGGGAGCTGTTTTTT. Translated, it gives CASSLPVGELFF.